These 25 T cell receptor beta chains were all obtained from the same sample, sequenced in a study of blood T cell repertoires in COVID-19. Clones were sequenced by immunoSEQ multiplex PCR, and TCRdb holds only the in-frame ones, with some missing. Of 300,000 to 450,000 clones listed, around 89% are singletons. Sequencing used PBMCs or T cells enriched from blood (not recorded which). These receptor sequences come from a woman aged 18-29 years who had recovered from COVID-19.

The J gene is TRBJ1-5, the V gene TRBV2; possible D gene TRBD1, 6 bases. The CDR3 length is 16 residues. Germline CDR1 SNHLY, CDR2 FYNNEI. The germline V and J ends were trimmed by 7 bases and 0 bases, with 16 bases remaining between them. CDR3 in DNA: TGTGCCAGCACTCCAGGGGCGGCTTATAGCAATCAGCCCCAGCATTTT. As protein: CASTPGAAYSNQPQHF.

The chain couples TRBV7-3 to TRBJ1-6; D is possibly TRBD1 (5 bases). CDR3 length equals 14 residues. V was pared by 4 bases and J by 9 bases, with 13 bases between. The germline V gene encodes CDR1 SGHTA and CDR2 FQGTGA. The CDR3 DNA sequence: TGTGCCAGCAGCTCTGAGGGGAGGGTTTCACCCCTCCACTTT. Translating gives CASSSEGRVSPLHF.

The sample holds a few counts of this clone. The chain's CDR3 is CASSQGQGGTEAFF. The DNA for the CDR3 is TGTGCCAGCTCACAGGGACAGGGCGGTACTGAAGCTTTCTTT. The chain is built from TRBV18 and TRBJ1-1; 9 bases are a match to TRBD1. V was clipped by 4 bases and J by 5 bases; unmatched bases: 5. The V gene's germline CDR1 is KGHSH and CDR2 LQKENI. This CDR3 has 14 residues.

V and J are TRBV11-2 and TRBJ1-2, with 10 bases lining up with TRBD1. Germline values: CDR1 SGHAT, CDR2 FQNNGV. V shed 2 bases, J shed 5 bases, and the junction held 11 bases outside the gene matches. There are 17 residues in the CDR3. The CDR3 DNA reads as TGTGCCAGCAGCTTATCCCGGACAGGGGGGCGGTTATATGGCTACACCTTC. Translated, it gives CASSLSRTGGRLYGYTF.

The chain couples TRBV5-5 to TRBJ2-5, with D possibly TRBD1 on 6 matching bases. The CDR3 totals 15 residues. Germline CDR1 and CDR2: SGHKS and YYEKEE (reference sequence). The V gene lost 4 bases and the J gene lost 5 bases, with 18 bases spanning the gap. CDR3 protein: CASSLNPDSLETQYF. The CDR3 DNA reads TGTGCCAGCAGCCTCAACCCGGACAGCCTCGAGACCCAGTACTTC. Looking up the rest from reference TRBV5-5 and TRBJ2-5 gives the full variable domain: DAGVTQSPTHLIKTRGQQVTLRCSPISGHKSVSWYQQVLGQGPQFIFQYYEKEERGRGNFPDRFSARQFPNYSSELNVNALLLGDSALYLCASSLNPDSLETQYFGPGTRLLVL.

This chain connects TRBV4-2 to TRBJ1-4; the D gene is possibly TRBD1 (5 bases). The CDR3 length is 16 residues. The V end was cut by 1 base, the J end by 0 bases, with 9 bases between. The germline V gene has CDR1 LGHNA and CDR2 YNFKEQ. As DNA, the CDR3 is TGTGCCAGCAGCCAAGTAGGGGCGGCAACTAATGAAAAACTGTTTTTT. Encoded protein: CASSQVGAATNEKLFF.

The rearrangement joins TRBV7-9 to TRBJ2-2, with D possibly TRBD1 on 5 matching bases. Germline values: CDR1 SEHNR, CDR2 FQNEAQ (reference sequence). V was trimmed by 5 bases and J by 5 bases, leaving 12 bases between them. This CDR3 is 14 amino acids long. This CDR3 is CASSVQGYTGELFF. The CDR3 DNA sequence: TGTGCCAGCAGCGTCCAGGGTTATACCGGGGAGCTGTTTTTT.

The count of this clone is one. The gene calls are TRBV2 and TRBJ1-2; 10 bases are a match to TRBD1. This CDR3 has 13 residues. Germline values: CDR1 SNHLY, CDR2 FYNNEI. J lost 8 bases, V lost 7 bases, and 7 bases had no gene match. CDR3 sequence: CASITGTGVGYTF. As DNA, the CDR3 is TGTGCCAGCATTACCGGGACAGGGGTAGGCTACACCTTC.

The chain joins TRBV28 to TRBJ1-2, with 8 bases fitting TRBD1. Trimming removed 1 base from V and 6 bases from J; junction bases left unmatched: 7. Germline CDR1 is MDHEN and CDR2 is SYDVKM. The CDR3 loop spans 15 amino acids. The CDR3 loop is CASSLFLAGGNGYTF. In DNA form, the CDR3 reads TGTGCCAGCAGTTTATTCCTCGCAGGGGGCAATGGCTACACCTTC.

V gene TRBV28 combines with J gene TRBJ1-2; no clear D gene. This CDR3 is built from 11 residues. The germline CDR1 and CDR2 sequences are MDHEN and SYDVKM. Between the trimmed V and J ends, which lost 6 bases and 8 bases, there was a span of 10 bases. CDR3 residues: CASRPEKGYTF. In DNA, the CDR3 is TGTGCCAGCAGACCGGAGAAGGGCTACACCTTC.

V and J are TRBV6-5 and TRBJ1-2; 8 bases line up with TRBD1. V dropped 5 bases and J dropped 8; count of bases not matched to a gene: 13. Germline values: CDR1 MNHEY, CDR2 SVGAGI. CDR3 length: 15 amino acids. CDR3 nucleotide sequence: TGTGCCAGCAGTCCTTTTGGGACAGGAGCTTCGGGCTACACCTTC. Amino acids: CASSPFGTGASGYTF.

V gene TRBV24-1 combines with J gene TRBJ2-5; 9 nucleotides agree with TRBD1. The V gene end was trimmed by 4 bases and the J gene end by 4 bases; junction bases not matched to a gene: 6. The CDR3 runs 15 residues. Germline V gene data show CDR1 as KGHDR and CDR2 as SFDVKD. In DNA, the CDR3 is TGTGCCACCAGTGAGTTGACAGGGGGGGGAGAGACCCAGTACTTC. Translation: CATSELTGGGETQYF.

This chain uses TRBV4-1 with TRBJ2-1; possibly TRBD2 for D (6 bases). This CDR3 contains 15 residues. Germline CDR1 reads MGHRA; CDR2 reads YSYEKL. V was pared by 4 bases and J by 4 bases, with 14 bases between. The CDR3 loop is CASSRGLASYNEQFF. The CDR3 DNA reads as TGCGCCAGCAGCCGAGGGCTAGCGTCATACAATGAGCAGTTCTTC.

This chain connects TRBV10-3 to TRBJ1-6, with 9 bases matching TRBD1. CDR3 size: 15 residues. Unmatched junction bases numbered 5, after V lost 5 bases and J lost 6 bases. Germline CDR1 and CDR2: ENHRY and SYGVKD. CDR3 sequence reads: CAISRQGVGNSPLHF. CDR3 DNA: TGTGCCATCAGTCGACAGGGGGTTGGTAATTCACCCCTCCACTTT.

This rearrangement joins TRBV3-1 (or the pseudogene TRBV3-2) to TRBJ2-7; a weak D match, TRBD1 (6 bases). Germline V gene lookup returns CDR1 LGHDT and CDR2 YNNKEL (reference sequence). The V gene lost 2 bases and the J gene lost 5 bases, with 16 bases spanning the gap. The CDR3 length is 15 residues. The CDR3: CASSQHTTGYDEQYF. The CDR3, as DNA: TGTGCCAGCAGCCAACATACTACAGGGTATGACGAGCAGTACTTC.

The rearrangement joins TRBV7-2 to TRBJ1-2, with 9 bases fitting TRBD1. The trim removed 2 bases at V and 7 bases at J, leaving 8 bases unmatched. The length of the CDR3 is 15 residues. CDR1 is SGHTA, CDR2 FQGNSA, per germline. CDR3 nucleotides: TGTGCCAGCAGCTTATGGCGGACAGGGGATCTTGGCTACACCTTC. It yields the protein CASSLWRTGDLGYTF.

V is TRBV5-4 and J is TRBJ2-3; TRBD2 is a possible D gene (5 bases). The CDR3 totals 16 residues. Between the trimmed V and J ends, which lost 1 base and 0 bases, there was a span of 12 bases. In germline, CDR1 is SGHNT, CDR2 YYREEE (reference sequence). DNA for the CDR3: TGTGCCAGCAGCTTGCTGCCGACTATTAGCACAGATACGCAGTATTTT. It yields the protein CASSLLPTISTDTQYF.

The V gene is TRBV18, the J gene TRBJ1-3, with 7 bases identical to TRBD1. The CDR3 has 16 residues. V trimming: 2 bases; J trimming: 2 bases; junction bases outside the gene matches: 6. Germline lookup yields CDR1 KGHSH and CDR2 LQKENI. In nucleotides, the CDR3 is TGTGCCAGCTCACCAGGACAGGCGAATGCTGGAAACACCATATATTTT. Translation: CASSPGQANAGNTIYF.

This clone has just a few counts. The chain is built from TRBV6-5 and TRBJ2-3; 8 positions agree with TRBD1. CDR1 MNHEY and CDR2 SVGAGI come from the germline V gene. With V trimmed by 1 base and J by 12 bases, 9 bases remained unmatched. The CDR3 is made up of 14 amino acids. CDR3 sequence: CASSYFSDRVVQYF. In DNA, the CDR3 is TGTGCCAGCAGTTACTTCTCGGACAGGGTAGTTCAGTATTTT.

The chain has TRBV7-8 and TRBJ1-3; no reliable D call. Germline V gene lookup returns CDR1 SGHVS and CDR2 FQNEAQ. Trimming left V 5 bases short and J 0 bases short, with 14 bases between. The CDR3 has 16 residues. This CDR3 is CASSHGAPNSGNTIYF. The CDR3 DNA reads as TGTGCCAGCAGCCACGGAGCCCCAAACTCTGGAAACACCATATATTTT.

In regard to this clone: The same CDR3 also results from other DNA sequences found in this sample. The rearrangement links TRBV2 to TRBJ1-5; no definite D call. CDR3 length: 12 amino acids. The V end lost 5 bases, the J end lost 4 bases, and 6 bases lay between the germline ends. Germline-derived CDR1 and CDR2 are SNHLY and FYNNEI. The CDR3 DNA follows: TGTGCCAGCAGTCCCCGGAATCAGCCCCAGCATTTT. This encodes CASSPRNQPQHF.

This chain uses TRBV18 with TRBJ1-2, with TRBD1 identical over 7 bases. This CDR3 has 15 residues. After removal of 3 bases from V and 4 bases from J, the junction contained 8 bases not matched to a gene. Germline assignment: CDR1 KGHSH and CDR2 LQKENI. CDR3 coding DNA: TGTGCCAGCTCACCGATTCAGGGGGACGTCTATGGCTACACCTTC. Translating gives CASSPIQGDVYGYTF.

The chain links TRBV7-9 to TRBJ2-7, with D tentatively TRBD1 (7 bases). The CDR3 runs to 13 residues. Between the trimmed V and J ends, which lost 4 bases and 5 bases, there was a span of 12 bases. Germline lookup yields CDR1 SEHNR and CDR2 FQNEAQ (reference sequence). This CDR3 is CASSSAGGHEQYF. CDR3 sequence (DNA): TGTGCCAGCAGCTCGGCAGGGGGGCACGAGCAGTACTTC.

The chain combines TRBV14 with TRBJ1-2; D might be TRBD1 (5 bases). Trimming took 1 base from V and 3 from J, leaving 18 bases between them. This CDR3 has 17 residues. Germline loops: CDR1 SGHDN, CDR2 FVKESK. CDR3 amino acids: CASSQVSRGQGDYGYTF. The CDR3 DNA follows: TGTGCCAGCAGCCAAGTTTCTAGAGGCCAGGGTGACTATGGCTACACCTTC.

The genes are TRBV19 and TRBJ1-2; D ambiguous. Trimming took 1 base from V and 7 from J, leaving 7 bases between them. The CDR3 is 12 residues long. Per the germline V gene, CDR1 is LNHDA and CDR2 is SQIVND (reference sequence). DNA for the CDR3: TGTGCCAGTAGTATAGGACCGGGTGGCTACACCTTC. Translation gives CASSIGPGGYTF.